Listed below are T cell receptor beta chains from one sample, sequenced in a study of vaccination effects on CD4 cells after COVID-19. Their target antigens are unknown. Generated by immunoSEQ multiplex PCR, the TCRdb table keeps only in-frame clones and is missing some. This table has 25,000 to 30,000 clones, 65% to 80% appearing once. The sample in question was CD4+ T cells from PBMCs cultured with HCoV-NL63 spike peptides, obtained after COVID-19 vaccination. These receptors were collected from a human donor who received a COVID-19 vaccine. Each CDR3 is given with its conserved first and last residue. The order of the fields is D gene, J gene, clone size, V gene, CDR3 protein, CDR3 DNA. A D gene is named only where the DNA matches it firmly. Clone sizes are given selectively: once, few, many, or a class where the clone is expanded.

d_call: TRBD1; j_call: TRBJ2-7; clone_size: -; v_call: TRBV19; cdr3_aa: CASNLPGQSYEQYF; cdr3_nt: TGTGCCAGTAATCTCCCGGGACAGTCCTACGAGCAGTACTTC
d_call: -; j_call: TRBJ1-2; clone_size: few; v_call: TRBV7-9; cdr3_aa: CASSPGSNYGYTF; cdr3_nt: TGTGCCAGCAGCCCAGGGTCGAACTATGGCTACACCTTC
d_call: -; j_call: TRBJ2-1; clone_size: -; v_call: TRBV6-5; cdr3_aa: CASSYVGPQPDEQFF; cdr3_nt: TGTGCCAGCAGTTACGTCGGACCCCAACCCGATGAGCAGTTCTTC
d_call: -; j_call: TRBJ2-3; clone_size: once; v_call: TRBV11-2; cdr3_aa: CASSAVEGRAVWDTQYF; cdr3_nt: TGTGCCAGCAGCGCGGTGGAGGGGCGAGCGGTTTGGGATACGCAGTATTTT
d_call: TRBD1; j_call: TRBJ1-2; clone_size: -; v_call: TRBV7-9; cdr3_aa: CASSFGQGGYGYTF; cdr3_nt: TGTGCCAGCAGCTTCGGACAGGGAGGCTATGGCTACACCTTC
d_call: -; j_call: TRBJ1-5; clone_size: -; v_call: TRBV7-2; cdr3_aa: CASSSRQGNQPQHF; cdr3_nt: TGTGCCAGCAGTTCCAGACAGGGCAATCAGCCCCAGCATTTT
d_call: TRBD1; j_call: TRBJ1-5; clone_size: -; v_call: TRBV12-3/TRBV12-4; cdr3_aa: CASSPTGRQPQHF; cdr3_nt: TGTGCCAGCAGTCCGACAGGGAGGCAGCCCCAGCATTTT
d_call: TRBD2; j_call: TRBJ2-3; clone_size: -; v_call: TRBV5-1; cdr3_aa: CASSSGGITDTQYF; cdr3_nt: TGCGCCAGCAGTAGCGGGGGGATCACAGATACGCAGTATTTT
d_call: TRBD2; j_call: TRBJ2-1; clone_size: -; v_call: TRBV5-4; cdr3_aa: CASSSGLAGYNEQFF; cdr3_nt: TGTGCCAGCAGTTCCGGACTAGCGGGTTACAATGAGCAGTTCTTC
d_call: -; j_call: TRBJ2-7; clone_size: -; v_call: TRBV5-1; cdr3_aa: CASSTSEPLHEQYF; cdr3_nt: TGCGCCAGCAGCACAAGCGAGCCACTGCACGAGCAGTACTTC
d_call: -; j_call: TRBJ1-1; clone_size: few; v_call: TRBV6-1; cdr3_aa: CASSEGNTEAFF; cdr3_nt: TGTGCCAGCAGTGAAGGTAACACTGAAGCTTTCTTT
d_call: -; j_call: TRBJ2-2; clone_size: -; v_call: TRBV6-4; cdr3_aa: CASSNSGTGELFF; cdr3_nt: TGTGCCAGCAGTAATTCGGGGACCGGGGAGCTGTTTTTT
d_call: -; j_call: TRBJ1-1; clone_size: -; v_call: TRBV12-3/TRBV12-4; cdr3_aa: CASRPRGTEAFF; cdr3_nt: TGTGCCAGCAGACCCAGGGGTACTGAAGCTTTCTTT
d_call: -; j_call: TRBJ2-3; clone_size: once; v_call: TRBV5-4; cdr3_aa: CASSLRSSSTDTQYF; cdr3_nt: TGTGCCAGCAGCTTGAGGTCCTCTAGCACAGATACGCAGTATTTT
d_call: -; j_call: TRBJ2-2; clone_size: few; v_call: TRBV3-1/TRBV3-2; cdr3_aa: CASELDRSNTGELFF; cdr3_nt: TGTGCCAGCGAACTGGACCGTTCGAACACCGGGGAGCTGTTTTTT
d_call: -; j_call: TRBJ2-7; clone_size: few; v_call: TRBV21-1; cdr3_aa: CASSKNPIQLWEQYF; cdr3_nt: TGTGCCAGCAGCAAAAACCCCATACAACTCTGGGAGCAGTACTTC
d_call: -; j_call: TRBJ1-1; clone_size: -; v_call: TRBV4-1; cdr3_aa: CASSQVLYTEAFF; cdr3_nt: TGCGCCAGCAGCCAAGTTCTCTACACTGAAGCTTTCTTT
d_call: -; j_call: TRBJ1-1; clone_size: few; v_call: TRBV29-1; cdr3_aa: CSVEENRNTEAFF; cdr3_nt: TGCAGCGTTGAAGAAAACAGGAACACTGAAGCTTTCTTT
d_call: -; j_call: TRBJ2-7; clone_size: -; v_call: TRBV7-8; cdr3_aa: CASSPMRIPPYEQYF; cdr3_nt: TGTGCCAGCAGCCCAATGCGGATCCCTCCCTACGAGCAGTACTTC
d_call: -; j_call: TRBJ2-2; clone_size: once; v_call: TRBV5-4; cdr3_aa: CASSDGSNTGELFF; cdr3_nt: TGTGCCAGCAGTGACGGATCGAACACCGGGGAGCTGTTTTTT
d_call: TRBD2; j_call: TRBJ2-3; clone_size: -; v_call: TRBV6-1; cdr3_aa: CASSEEIAGGVDTQYF; cdr3_nt: TGTGCCAGCAGTGAGGAAATAGCGGGAGGAGTAGATACGCAGTATTTT
d_call: -; j_call: TRBJ1-5; clone_size: -; v_call: TRBV18; cdr3_aa: CASSPDPQYQPQHF; cdr3_nt: TGTGCCAGCTCACCCGATCCCCAGTATCAGCCCCAGCATTTT
d_call: -; j_call: TRBJ2-2; clone_size: -; v_call: TRBV11-2; cdr3_aa: CASSLGYTGELFF; cdr3_nt: TGTGCCAGCAGCTTAGGATACACCGGGGAGCTGTTTTTT